Here is one T cell receptor beta chain with its context. This clonotype was seen repeatedly, ten times or more. Its recognized antigen is unknown. It has no much larger one-base neighbor in the sample; base qualities were not kept. The sample is drawn from a study of Graves' ophthalmopathy and Graves' hyperthyroidism (dated by TCRdb to 2016 to 2019). Background on the whole study: Peripheral blood was collected before any treatment was given, at the time of initial diagnosis. In more than five hyperthyroidism patients, T-cell repertoires of thyroid tissue and blood were compared. An independent validation cohort was composed of around 19 hyperthyroidism patients and over 15 patients who later progressed from hyperthyroidism to ophthalmopathy. To explore V-J signatures that distinguish ophthalmopathy from hyperthyroidism, a discovery set of 100 patients was enrolled, made up of 43 with ophthalmopathy and fewer than 60 with stable hyperthyroidism. TCR beta repertoire signatures were used to distinguish Graves' ophthalmopathy from Graves' hyperthyroidism and to predict progression to ophthalmopathy. In total, 135 blood samples were TCR-sequenced: around 42 ophthalmopathy, under 80 hyperthyroidism and some 17 hyperthyroidism-to-ophthalmopathy patients. The roughly 94 discovery patients were randomly divided into training and test sets at a 7:3 ratio. After sampling, hyperthyroidism patients received methimazole starting at 30 mg daily, and ophthalmopathy patients received high-dose intravenous methylprednisolone.

For repertoire sequencing, TCR beta CDR3 regions were amplified from RNA transcripts. A first-round RT-PCR used HTBI primers with the Qiagen OneStep RT-PCR kit, followed by a second-round multiplex PCR, size selection and purification. The libraries underwent paired-end sequencing with 100 bp reads on an Illumina HiSeq2000. In the source study's methods: SOAPnuke was used for read processing, and reads with adapters, uncalled bases, a mean Phred below 15, or no exact constant-primer or identifier match were discarded. High-quality paired reads were merged with COPE v1.2.5. Unique nucleotide sequences were defined as clonotypes and aligned to IMGT TRB V, D and J references using MiTCR v1.1. The analysis was limited to V-J combinations with a frequency above 0.0001, which together covered about 99% of the repertoires. For each V-J combination, a TCR clonal expansion and chaos score was defined as the ratio of F50 clonal expansion to chaos observed in the TCRdist matrix. Features were reduced by Welch's t-statistics and random forest to over 10 V-J combinations, which fed a naive Bayes classifier. The Morisita-Horn index was used to measure how similar the thyroid and blood repertoires were. TCRdb applied fastp at Q25 and MiXCR to the public reads, then kept only in-frame beta chains. A single entry per CDR3 protein holds the most common genes and DNA from its merged rows. These V and J calls are TCRdb output, not the study's own analysis. The sample includes a few hundred thousand distinct CDR3 sequences, with around 18% observed a single time. The ten largest account for around 1.5% of the sample.

Ophthalmopathy patients had moderately to severely active disease, Clinical Activity Score of at least 3, NOSPECS grade of at least 4, and disease duration under 3 months. Patients were excluded if they had other autoimmune diseases, uncontrolled infections, pregnancy or lactation. Diagnosis was based on clinical symptoms, serum thyroxine, TRAb, thyroid ultrasound and orbital computed tomography. Using Ficoll-Paque density gradient centrifugation, PBMCs were isolated from 10 ml of fresh peripheral blood. Total RNA was extracted with Trizol reagent and quality-checked on an Agilent 2100 Bioanalyzer. General study outcomes and caveats: In cross-validation, the 13-signature model distinguished ophthalmopathy from stable hyperthyroidism with nearly 90% sensitivity and roughly 81% specificity, and in the test set the corresponding values were 80% and 75%. In validation, the model predicted ophthalmopathy progression with less than 71% sensitivity and roughly 72% specificity; roughly 11 predicted patients were CT-confirmed with GO in a median of about 7.1 months. Sample size was not predetermined statistically, and investigators were not blinded to group allocation. Most of the expanded thyroid clonotypes with a frequency above 0.001 were also detected in blood, and it was suggested that the thyroid immune response may be reflected by blood repertoires.

The sequenced material came from peripheral blood. The clonotype originates from a woman under 30 with Graves' ophthalmopathy. Donor details come from another sample of the same person, matched by shared clones.

The encoded CDR3 is CASSAGGTQETQYF. The sequence in DNA is TGTGCCAGTAGTGCCGGTGGGACGCAAGAGACCCAGTACTTC. The chain is made from TRBV19 and TRBJ2-5; the D gene may be TRBD1 or TRBD2, since each aligns over 5 bases. V sheds 5 bases and J sheds 2 bases, leaving 12 bases between their ends. The CDR3 goes from the cysteine to the phenylalanine over 14 residues. The CDR3 DNA has 42 bases and is translated from base 1. The germline V gene (reference sequence) supplies CDR1 LNHDA and CDR2 SQIVND.